This entry features one TCR beta chain sequence. Germline V gene sequence: CDR1 MNHNY, CDR2 SVGAGI (reference sequence). V was trimmed by 5 bases and J by 0 bases, leaving 7 bases between them. CDR3 size: 13 residues. The sample belongs to a study of T cell changes during pregnancy in multiple sclerosis. Here immunoSEQ multiplex PCR was the method, and the copy in TCRdb shows in-frame clones only, minus some. The repertoire has around 73,000 clones, 80% to 95% of them found once; the top ten carry less than 3%. The chain employs TRBV6-6 and TRBJ1-1; unclear D gene. Sample: peripheral blood, taken in the third trimester of pregnancy. This receptor was taken from a female donor in good health, enrolled as a control in a pregnancy study. The CDR3 region has the DNA TGTGCCAGCAGTGTCTTAATGAACACTGAAGCTTTCTTT. This codes for CASSVLMNTEAFF.